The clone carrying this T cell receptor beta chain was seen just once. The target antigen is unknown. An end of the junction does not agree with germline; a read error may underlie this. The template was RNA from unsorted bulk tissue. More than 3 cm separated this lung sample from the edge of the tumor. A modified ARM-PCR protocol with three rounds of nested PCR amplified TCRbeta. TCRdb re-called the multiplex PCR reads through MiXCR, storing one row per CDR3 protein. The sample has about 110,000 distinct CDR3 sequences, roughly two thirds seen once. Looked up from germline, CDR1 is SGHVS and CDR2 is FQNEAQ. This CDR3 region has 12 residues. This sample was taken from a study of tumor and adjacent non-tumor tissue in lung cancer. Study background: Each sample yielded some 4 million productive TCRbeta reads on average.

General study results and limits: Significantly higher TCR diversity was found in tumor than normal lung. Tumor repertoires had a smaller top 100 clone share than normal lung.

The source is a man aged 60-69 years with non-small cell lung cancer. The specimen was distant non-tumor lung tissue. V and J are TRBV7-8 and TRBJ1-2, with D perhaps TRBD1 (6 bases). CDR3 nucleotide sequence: TGTGCCAGCAACTTGGGGGCGGATGGCTACACGTTC. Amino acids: CASNLGADGYTF. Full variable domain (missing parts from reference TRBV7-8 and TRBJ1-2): GAGVSQSPRYKVAKRGQDVALRCDPISGHVSLFWYQQALGQGPEFLTYFQNEAQLDKSGLPSDRFFAERPEGSVSTLKIQRTQQEDSAVYLCASNLGADGYTFGSGTRLTVV.